Detailed here is one TCR beta chain. Its antigen is unidentified. TCRdb's copy holds only in-frame clones and misses some; the assay was immunoSEQ multiplex PCR. The table includes 100,000 or so clones, around 94% detected once. This sample is part of a study of T cell responses to AZD1222 COVID-19 vaccine. Study conclusions and caveats: Sampling captured repertoires only after the peak T cell response.

The germline V and J ends were trimmed by 6 bases and 0 bases, with 12 bases remaining between them. Germline CDR1 is SGHDT and CDR2 is YYEEEE. This CDR3 has 15 amino acids. This chain joins TRBV5-6 and TRBJ1-4; unclear D gene. The receptor comes from an adult in good health. The material was peripheral blood, obtained on day 0 of AZD1222 vaccination. CDR3 sequence reads: CASTEGGATNEKLFF. CDR3 nucleotide sequence: TGTGCCAGCACTGAGGGAGGTGCAACTAATGAAAAACTGTTTTTT. Combining the CDR3 with reference TRBV5-6 and TRBJ1-4 gives the whole variable domain DAGVTQSPTHLIKTRGQQVTLRCSPKSGHDTVSWYQQALGQGPQFIFQYYEEEERQRGNFPDRFSGHQFPNYSSELNVNALLLGDSALYLCASTEGGATNEKLFFGSGTQLSVL.